Shown below are 18 T cell receptor beta chains from a single sample sequenced in a study of graft-versus-host responses after intestinal transplantation. These receptors' targets are unknown. Repertoires were generated with immunoSEQ multiplex PCR, while TCRdb's copy carries only in-frame clones and drops some. This sample carries about 130,000 clones, around 94% of them seen once, and the ten largest clones take roughly 0.16%. The specimen was unstimulated CD4+ T cells sorted from spleen or lymph node cells, collected before intestinal transplant. Source of these receptors: a human donor who received an intestinal transplant.

The J gene is TRBJ1-5, the V gene TRBV18; 8 positions agree with TRBD1. Germline lookup yields CDR1 KGHSH and CDR2 LQKENI. This CDR3 spans 14 amino acids. With 6 bases clipped from V and 2 bases from J, the junction kept 3 bases outside the gene matches. CDR3 nucleotide sequence: TGTGCCAGCTCCCCGGGACAGGGCAATCAGCCCCAGCATTTT. Translation gives CASSPGQGNQPQHF.

This chain links TRBV4-2 with TRBJ2-1; 12 bases fit TRBD2. The junction had 6 bases not matched to a gene; V was cut back by 4 bases and J by 5 bases. The CDR3 runs 16 residues. Germline lookup yields CDR1 LGHNA and CDR2 YNFKEQ. The CDR3 nucleotides are TGTGCCAGCAGCCGCCCGACTAGCGGGGGAAACAATGAGCAGTTCTTC. Protein: CASSRPTSGGNNEQFF.

The chain couples TRBV9 to TRBJ2-6; 10 bases line up with TRBD1. CDR1 SGDLS and CDR2 YYNGEE come from the germline V gene. There are 18 residues in the CDR3. V gave up 1 base and J gave up 0 bases; unmatched junction bases: 4. Here the CDR3 DNA reads TGTGCCAGCAGCGTACGGCGGACAGGGGGCTCTGGGGCCAACGTCCTGACTTTC. As protein: CASSVRRTGGSGANVLTF.

This clone was counted a few times. This chain connects TRBV6-4 to TRBJ1-2; D unclear. The CDR3 extends over 13 amino acids. Looked up from germline, CDR1 is MRHNA and CDR2 is SNTAGT. V gave up 3 bases and J gave up 1 base, with 6 bases separating them. The CDR3 loop is CASSDQINYGYTF. The CDR3 nucleotides are TGTGCCAGCAGTGATCAGATTAACTATGGCTACACCTTC.

Only one count was recorded for this clone. Within the sample, other DNA sequences also encode this same CDR3. The gene calls are TRBV7-2 and TRBJ2-5, with D hard to call. V was cut by 3 bases and J by 3 bases, with 2 bases left in between. Germline V gives CDR1 SGHTA, CDR2 FQGNSA. The length of the CDR3 is 11 residues. CDR3 protein: CASSLKETQYF. The DNA of the CDR3 is TGTGCCAGCAGCTTGAAAGAGACCCAGTACTTC.

This chain links TRBV5-4 with TRBJ2-1, with 14 bases aligning to TRBD2. Germline V CDR1 and CDR2: SGHNT, YYREEE (reference sequence). The CDR3 is 15 residues long. After removal of 1 base from V and 9 bases from J, the junction contained 3 bases not matched to a gene. The CDR3 nucleotides are TGTGCCAGCAGCTTGAAGACTAGCGGGGGGGTTGAGCAGTTCTTC. Protein sequence: CASSLKTSGGVEQFF.

The rearrangement uses TRBV7-2 and TRBJ1-1; D is possibly TRBD1 (5 bases). V was clipped by 3 bases and J by 0 bases, with 11 bases between them. CDR1 SGHTA and CDR2 FQGNSA come from the germline V gene. The CDR3 has 15 amino acids. CDR3 region: CASSFSGTVNTEAFF. In nucleotides, the CDR3 is TGTGCCAGCAGCTTTTCCGGGACGGTGAACACTGAAGCTTTCTTT. The entire variable domain, with the rest obtained from reference TRBV7-2 and TRBJ1-1, is as follows: GAGVSQSPSNKVTEKGKDVELRCDPISGHTALYWYRQSLGQGLEFLIYFQGNSAPDKSGLPSDRFSAERTGGSVSTLTIQRTQQEDSAVYLCASSFSGTVNTEAFFGQGTRLTVV.

The chain combines TRBV10-3 with TRBJ1-6; a possible D gene is TRBD1 (6 bases). There are 17 residues in the CDR3. Trimming left V 0 bases short and J 6 bases short, with 15 bases between. The germline gives CDR1 ENHRY, CDR2 SYGVKD. The CDR3 sequence is CAISESRGRDINSPLHF. The CDR3 DNA sequence: TGTGCCATCAGTGAGTCCAGGGGAAGGGACATTAATTCACCCCTCCACTTT.

V and J are TRBV15 and TRBJ2-1, with 7 positions matching TRBD1. V lost 0 bases and J lost 9; bases outside the gene matches: 2. This CDR3 has 13 amino acids. Germline V CDR1 and CDR2: LNHNV, YYDKDF (reference sequence). CDR3 sequence: CATSRERGREQFF. The CDR3 bases are TGTGCCACCAGCAGAGAGAGGGGGCGTGAGCAGTTCTTC.

The gene calls are TRBV7-8 and TRBJ2-6; no clear D gene. Per germline, CDR1 SGHVS and CDR2 FQNEAQ. Trimming took 2 bases from V and 0 from J, leaving 8 bases between them. The CDR3 loop spans 16 amino acids. The CDR3 loop reads CASSLNELSGANVLTF. CDR3 nucleotide sequence: TGTGCCAGCAGCTTAAATGAGCTCTCTGGGGCCAACGTCCTGACTTTC.

The chain carries TRBV6-5 and TRBJ2-3; perhaps D is TRBD1 or TRBD2 (5 bases each). CDR1 and CDR2 from the germline V gene are MNHEY and SVGAGI. The CDR3 loop spans 13 amino acids. Trimming stripped 7 bases from V and 4 bases from J, with 12 bases between. The CDR3 coding sequence is TGTGCCAGCACGGGCCTGGGGGCAGATACGCAGTATTTT. Residues: CASTGLGADTQYF.

This chain uses TRBV5-1 with TRBJ1-1; no reliable D call. Germline values: CDR1 SGHRS, CDR2 YFSETQ. Deletions cut 4 bases from V and 1 base from J, with 8 bases between. This CDR3 contains 13 residues. The CDR3 sequence is CASSAGENTEAFF. CDR3 nucleotides: TGCGCCAGCAGCGCCGGAGAGAACACTGAAGCTTTCTTT.

This chain uses TRBV5-1 with TRBJ1-1; D is undetermined. CDR1 and CDR2 (germline): SGHRS, YFSETQ. This CDR3 spans 13 amino acids. Trimming pared 5 bases from V and 4 bases from J, leaving 12 bases between. Here the CDR3 reads CASSWGWTTEAFF. The CDR3 region has the DNA TGCGCCAGCAGTTGGGGTTGGACCACTGAAGCTTTCTTT. Full variable domain (outside the CDR3, taken from reference TRBV5-1 and TRBJ1-1): KAGVTQTPRYLIKTRGQQVTLSCSPISGHRSVSWYQQTPGQGLQFLFEYFSETQRNKGNFPGRFSGRQFSNSRSEMNVSTLELGDSALYLCASSWGWTTEAFFGQGTRLTVV.

The V call is TRBV18, the J call TRBJ1-3; tentative D call: TRBD1 (6 bases). Germline V gene lookup returns CDR1 KGHSH and CDR2 LQKENI. V was clipped by 3 bases and J by 0 bases, with 12 bases between them. The CDR3 has 16 amino acids. CDR3 amino acids: CASSPKQGSSGNTIYF. In DNA, the CDR3 is TGTGCCAGCTCACCGAAACAGGGCTCCTCTGGAAACACCATATATTTT.

This rearrangement joins TRBV2 to TRBJ1-2; no definite D call. CDR1 and CDR2 from the germline V gene are SNHLY and FYNNEI. Trimming removed 2 bases at V and 4 bases at J, with 8 bases between. The CDR3 is 13 residues long. The CDR3 DNA follows: TGTGCCAGCAGTGAATTTACAGCCTATGGCTACACCTTC. Its translation: CASSEFTAYGYTF.

The chain carries TRBV5-1 and TRBJ1-1, with a tentative D call TRBD1 (5 bases). The CDR3 is made up of 15 amino acids. V was shortened by 5 bases and J by 3 bases, with 17 bases between the two germline ends. Germline lookup yields CDR1 SGHRS and CDR2 YFSETQ. CDR3 sequence: CASRGGFVLDTEAFF. For the CDR3, the DNA is TGCGCCAGCAGGGGGGGGTTCGTATTGGACACTGAAGCTTTCTTT.

This chain links TRBV29-1 with TRBJ1-2, with D maybe TRBD1 (6 bases). The V gene lost 6 bases and the J gene lost 4 bases, with 9 bases spanning the gap. The CDR3 has 11 amino acids. Germline CDR1 and CDR2: SQVTM and ANQGSEA. CDR3 sequence: CSVQGFYGYTF. The CDR3 DNA reads TGCAGCGTACAGGGATTCTATGGCTACACCTTC.

J is TRBJ1-2 and V is TRBV9, with 7 bases matching TRBD1. The CDR3 spans 15 residues. The germline gives CDR1 SGDLS, CDR2 YYNGEE. The V gene end was trimmed by 0 bases and the J gene end by 4 bases; junction bases not matched to a gene: 6. The CDR3 DNA sequence: TGTGCCAGCAGCGTAGGGGACAGATCAGTCTATGGCTACACCTTC. This translates into CASSVGDRSVYGYTF.